These T cell receptor beta chains were read from a single sample in a study of T cells after yellow fever vaccination. TCRdb passed the 5' RACE reads through MiXCR, listing each CDR3 protein once. This table has some 500,000 distinct CDR3 sequences, roughly 13% appearing once. Here the sequenced sample was PBMCs, taken on the day of the yellow fever booster vaccination. The receptors derive from a man in his thirties or forties who received the YFV17D yellow fever vaccine. Both conserved end residues are part of each CDR3. The order of the fields is J gene, V gene, D gene, clone size, CDR3 DNA, CDR3 protein. A D gene is named only where the DNA matches it firmly. Some rows have no size entry. The others give once, few or many, or a class for an expanded clone.

J: TRBJ2-1
V: TRBV5-6
D: .
size: .
DNA: TGTGCCAGCAGTCCCAGGGGCCCCTACAATGAGCAGTTCTTC
CDR3: CASSPRGPYNEQFF

J: TRBJ2-3
V: TRBV9
D: TRBD1
size: .
DNA: TGTGCCAGCAGCGTAGGACAGGGAATCCGAAGCACAGATACGCAGTATTTT
CDR3: CASSVGQGIRSTDTQYF

J: TRBJ2-5
V: TRBV19
D: .
size: few
DNA: TGTGCCAGTAGTTTCAGGGCCCTCCAAGAGACCCAGTACTTC
CDR3: CASSFRALQETQYF

J: TRBJ2-7
V: TRBV18
D: .
size: few
DNA: TGTGCCAGCTCACCCCTGGGGCTAGCTGAAAACGAGCAGTACTTC
CDR3: CASSPLGLAENEQYF

J: TRBJ1-2
V: TRBV27
D: .
size: many
DNA: TGTGCCAGCAGTCCCAGCTCCAGGGGAAACTATGGCTACACCTTC
CDR3: CASSPSSRGNYGYTF

J: TRBJ2-3
V: TRBV20-1
D: .
size: .
DNA: TGCAGTGCAATCTCGAACTTAGGGGCCACAGATACGCAGTATTTT
CDR3: CSAISNLGATDTQYF

J: TRBJ2-1
V: TRBV10-3
D: .
size: few
DNA: TGTGCCATCAGTGACAGGGCCCGCGGTAATGAGCAGTTCTTC
CDR3: CAISDRARGNEQFF

J: TRBJ2-5
V: TRBV28
D: TRBD2
size: .
DNA: TGTGCCAGCTGGCCTAGCGGGAGATCGGAGACCCAGTACTTC
CDR3: CASWPSGRSETQYF

J: TRBJ2-1
V: TRBV7-8
D: .
size: .
DNA: TGTGCCAGCATGGAGGGCCAATTGAAGAATGAGCAGTTCTTC
CDR3: CASMEGQLKNEQFF

J: TRBJ2-1
V: TRBV4-3
D: TRBD2
size: .
DNA: TGCGCCAGCAGCCAACCGGGACTAGCGGGCAATGAGCAGTTCTTC
CDR3: CASSQPGLAGNEQFF

J: TRBJ2-7
V: TRBV7-9
D: .
size: many
DNA: TGTGCCAGCAGCTTCCGGGACACCGCCTACGAGCAGTACTTC
CDR3: CASSFRDTAYEQYF

J: TRBJ2-7
V: TRBV11-2
D: .
size: .
DNA: TGTGCCAGCAGCTTAGTTTCCAGCGGACGATCCTACGAGCAGTACTTC
CDR3: CASSLVSSGRSYEQYF

J: TRBJ2-7
V: TRBV7-9
D: TRBD1
size: .
DNA: TGTGCCAGCAGCATGACAGGGAAGCACGAGCAGTACTTC
CDR3: CASSMTGKHEQYF

J: TRBJ2-3
V: TRBV9
D: .
size: .
DNA: TGTGCCAGCAGCGTAGCGGGGCAGAGGGCAGATACGCAGTATTTT
CDR3: CASSVAGQRADTQYF

J: TRBJ2-1
V: TRBV9
D: .
size: .
DNA: TGTGCCAGCAGCGTAGGTAGTCCCCCCGCGGGAGAGCAGTTCTTC
CDR3: CASSVGSPPAGEQFF

J: TRBJ1-2
V: TRBV10-2
D: .
size: few
DNA: TGCGCCAGCGAGGGGCAAAACGGCTATGGCTACACCTTC
CDR3: CASEGQNGYGYTF

J: TRBJ2-7
V: TRBV20-1
D: .
size: few
DNA: TGCAGTGCTCGAAGGGGCGACGAGCAGTACTTC
CDR3: CSARRGDEQYF

J: TRBJ2-2
V: TRBV28
D: .
size: few
DNA: TGTGCCAGCAGTCCCCCCCTTAGCGGCACCGGGGAGCTGTTTTTT
CDR3: CASSPPLSGTGELFF

J: TRBJ2-1
V: TRBV12-5
D: .
size: few
DNA: TGTGCTAGTGGTTTGTGGACGAGCAATGAGCAGTTCTTC
CDR3: CASGLWTSNEQFF

J: TRBJ2-1
V: TRBV20-1
D: TRBD2
size: few
DNA: TGCAGTGCTGAACTCCCGGGACTAGCGATCGGTGAGCAGTTCTTC
CDR3: CSAELPGLAIGEQFF

J: TRBJ2-2
V: TRBV20-1
D: .
size: .
DNA: TGCAGTGCCTATCGTACCGGGGAGCTGTTTTTT
CDR3: CSAYRTGELFF

J: TRBJ1-5
V: TRBV7-2
D: TRBD1
size: many
DNA: TGTGCCAGCAGCTTAATTTGGGGACAGACGCAGCCCCAGCATTTT
CDR3: CASSLIWGQTQPQHF